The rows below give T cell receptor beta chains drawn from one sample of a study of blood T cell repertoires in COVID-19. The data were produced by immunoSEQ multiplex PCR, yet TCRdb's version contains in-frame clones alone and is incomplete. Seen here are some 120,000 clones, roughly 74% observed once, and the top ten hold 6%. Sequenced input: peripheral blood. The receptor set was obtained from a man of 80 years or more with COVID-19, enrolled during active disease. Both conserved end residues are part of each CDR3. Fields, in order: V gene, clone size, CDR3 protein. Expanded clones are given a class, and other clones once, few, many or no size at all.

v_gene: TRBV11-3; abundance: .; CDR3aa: CASPGVAGELFF
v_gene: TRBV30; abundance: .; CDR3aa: CAWRSTSGGEKLFF
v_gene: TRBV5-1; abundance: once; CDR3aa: CASSLAWGTSDSPLHF
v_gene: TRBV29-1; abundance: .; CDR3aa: CSVVVTGAHEQYF
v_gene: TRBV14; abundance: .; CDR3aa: CASSQVYYGYTF
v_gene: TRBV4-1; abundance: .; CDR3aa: CASRVFLHADTEAFF
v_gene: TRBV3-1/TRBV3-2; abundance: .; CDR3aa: CASSLAYHFSYEQYF
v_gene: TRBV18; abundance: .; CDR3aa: CASSPLQGLLAKNIQYF
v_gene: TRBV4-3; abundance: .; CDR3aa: CASSQSMSAWGGTNEKLFF
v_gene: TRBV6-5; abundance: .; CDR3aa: CASETDTGGNQPQHF
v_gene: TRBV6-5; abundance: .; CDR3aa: CASSTPGTGFAEAFF
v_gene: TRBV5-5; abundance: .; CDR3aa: CASSPGLLAGSYEQYF
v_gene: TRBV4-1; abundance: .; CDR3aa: CASSQEYWREVSYEQYF
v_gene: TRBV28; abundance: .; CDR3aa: CASSYNRGGDTEAFF
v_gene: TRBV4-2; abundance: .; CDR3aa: CASSQDRSTDTQYF
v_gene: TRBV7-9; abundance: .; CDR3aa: CASSLGTSGDEQYF
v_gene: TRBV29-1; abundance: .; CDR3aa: CSGSSGTSKGNEQFF
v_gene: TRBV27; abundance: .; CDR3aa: CASSLLLAPGYNEQFF
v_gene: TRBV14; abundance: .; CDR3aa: CASSQGTSGLAGNTDTQYF
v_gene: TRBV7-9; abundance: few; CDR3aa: CASSTGQGRGYTF
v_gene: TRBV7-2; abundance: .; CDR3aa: CASSSSSGGSYEQYF
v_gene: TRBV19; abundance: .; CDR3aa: CASSLDREDTTDTQYF
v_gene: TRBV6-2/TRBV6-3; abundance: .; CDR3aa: CASSNPGQGKGGYTF
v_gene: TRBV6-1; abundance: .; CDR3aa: CASSDRGLANEKLFF
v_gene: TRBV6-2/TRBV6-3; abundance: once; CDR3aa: CASSQRGAGGVADTQYF
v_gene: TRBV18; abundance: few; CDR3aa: CASSPGTGGDTQYF
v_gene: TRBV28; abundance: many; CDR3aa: CAINRGRGANVLTF
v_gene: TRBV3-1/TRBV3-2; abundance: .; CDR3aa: CASSQGVGTGTVKETQYF
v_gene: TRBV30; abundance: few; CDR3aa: CAWSVQNTGELFF
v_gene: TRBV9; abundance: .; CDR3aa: CASSAQVGAGEQFF
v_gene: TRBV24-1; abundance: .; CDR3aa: CATSDPNQPQHF
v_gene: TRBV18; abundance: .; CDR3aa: CASSPQGQGADTQYF
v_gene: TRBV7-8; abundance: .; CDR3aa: CASSLTGSPFRGYTF
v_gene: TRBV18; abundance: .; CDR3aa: CASSSTQVSGNTIYF
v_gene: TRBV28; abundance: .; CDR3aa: CASWDRHNEQFF
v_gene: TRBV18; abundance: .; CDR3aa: CASSPGRGNNSPLHF
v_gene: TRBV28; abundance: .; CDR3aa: CASSFPLPNAYEQYF
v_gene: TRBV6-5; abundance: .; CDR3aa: CATLRDRGIHTEAFF
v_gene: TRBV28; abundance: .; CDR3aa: CASSLQQGLQPQHF
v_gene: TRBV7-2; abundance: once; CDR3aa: CASSLVMTGRESEQYF
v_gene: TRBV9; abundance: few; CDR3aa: CASSPPGEPLHF
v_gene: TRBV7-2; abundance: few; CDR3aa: CASSLAGGYLGYTF